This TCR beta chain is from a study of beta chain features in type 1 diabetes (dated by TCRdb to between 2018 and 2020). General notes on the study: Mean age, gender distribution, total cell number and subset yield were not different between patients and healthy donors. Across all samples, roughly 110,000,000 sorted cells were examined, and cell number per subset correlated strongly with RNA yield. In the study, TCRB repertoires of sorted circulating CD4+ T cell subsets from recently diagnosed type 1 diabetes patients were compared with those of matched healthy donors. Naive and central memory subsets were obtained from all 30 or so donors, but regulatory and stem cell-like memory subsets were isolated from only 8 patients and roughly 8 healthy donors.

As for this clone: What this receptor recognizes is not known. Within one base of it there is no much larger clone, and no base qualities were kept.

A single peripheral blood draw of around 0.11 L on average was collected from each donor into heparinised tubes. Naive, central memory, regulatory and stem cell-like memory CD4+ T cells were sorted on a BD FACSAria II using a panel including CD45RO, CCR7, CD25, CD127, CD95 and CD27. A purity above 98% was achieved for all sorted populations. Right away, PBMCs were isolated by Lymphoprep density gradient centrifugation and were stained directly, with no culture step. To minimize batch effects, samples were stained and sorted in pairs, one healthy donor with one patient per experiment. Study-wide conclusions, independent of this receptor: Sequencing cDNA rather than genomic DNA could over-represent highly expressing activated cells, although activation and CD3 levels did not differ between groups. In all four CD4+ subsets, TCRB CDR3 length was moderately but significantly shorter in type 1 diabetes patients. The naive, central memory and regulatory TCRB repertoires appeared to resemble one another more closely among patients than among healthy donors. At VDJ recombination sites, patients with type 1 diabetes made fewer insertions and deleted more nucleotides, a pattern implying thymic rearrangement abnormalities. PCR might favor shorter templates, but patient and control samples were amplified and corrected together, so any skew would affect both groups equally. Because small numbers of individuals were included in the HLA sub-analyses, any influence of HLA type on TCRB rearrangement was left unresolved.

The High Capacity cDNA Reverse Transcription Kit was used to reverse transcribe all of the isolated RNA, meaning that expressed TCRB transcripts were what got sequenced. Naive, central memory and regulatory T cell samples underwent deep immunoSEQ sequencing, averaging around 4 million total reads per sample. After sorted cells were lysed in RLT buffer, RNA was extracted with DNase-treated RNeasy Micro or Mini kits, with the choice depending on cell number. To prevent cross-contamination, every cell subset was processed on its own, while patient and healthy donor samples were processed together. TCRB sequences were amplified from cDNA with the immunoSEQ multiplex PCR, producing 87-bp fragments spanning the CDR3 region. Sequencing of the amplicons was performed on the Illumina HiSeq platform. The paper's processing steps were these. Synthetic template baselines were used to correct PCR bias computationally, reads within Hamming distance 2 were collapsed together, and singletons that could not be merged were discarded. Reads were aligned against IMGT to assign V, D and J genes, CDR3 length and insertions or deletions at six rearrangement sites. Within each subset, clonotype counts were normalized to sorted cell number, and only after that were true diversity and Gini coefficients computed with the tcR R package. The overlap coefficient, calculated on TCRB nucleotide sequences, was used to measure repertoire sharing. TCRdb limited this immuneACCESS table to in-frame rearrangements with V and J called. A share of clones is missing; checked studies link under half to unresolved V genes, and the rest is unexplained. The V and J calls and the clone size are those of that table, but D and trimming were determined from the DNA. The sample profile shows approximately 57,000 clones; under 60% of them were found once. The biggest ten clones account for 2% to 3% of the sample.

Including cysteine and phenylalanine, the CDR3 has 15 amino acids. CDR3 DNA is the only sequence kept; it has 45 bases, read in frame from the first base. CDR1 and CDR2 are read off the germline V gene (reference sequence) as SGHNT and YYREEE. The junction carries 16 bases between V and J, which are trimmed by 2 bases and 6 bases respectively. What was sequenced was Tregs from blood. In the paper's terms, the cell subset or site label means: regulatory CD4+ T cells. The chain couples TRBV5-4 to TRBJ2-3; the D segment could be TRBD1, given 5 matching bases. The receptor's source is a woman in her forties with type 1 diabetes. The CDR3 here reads CASSLGDLPVDTQYF. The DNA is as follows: TGTGCCAGCAGCTTAGGGGATCTGCCCGTTGATACGCAGTATTTT.